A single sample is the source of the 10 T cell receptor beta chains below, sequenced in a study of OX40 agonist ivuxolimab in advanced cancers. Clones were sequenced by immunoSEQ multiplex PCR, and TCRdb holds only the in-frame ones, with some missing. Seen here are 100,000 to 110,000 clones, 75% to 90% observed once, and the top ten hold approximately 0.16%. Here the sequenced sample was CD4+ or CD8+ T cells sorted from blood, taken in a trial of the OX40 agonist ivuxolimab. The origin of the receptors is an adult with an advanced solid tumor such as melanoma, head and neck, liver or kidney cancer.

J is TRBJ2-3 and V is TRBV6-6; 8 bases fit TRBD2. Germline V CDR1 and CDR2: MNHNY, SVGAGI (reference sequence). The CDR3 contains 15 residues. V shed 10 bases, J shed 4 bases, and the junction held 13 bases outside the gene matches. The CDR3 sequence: CATKPAGELADTQYF. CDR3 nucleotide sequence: TGTGCCACCAAGCCAGCGGGGGAATTAGCAGATACGCAGTATTTT.

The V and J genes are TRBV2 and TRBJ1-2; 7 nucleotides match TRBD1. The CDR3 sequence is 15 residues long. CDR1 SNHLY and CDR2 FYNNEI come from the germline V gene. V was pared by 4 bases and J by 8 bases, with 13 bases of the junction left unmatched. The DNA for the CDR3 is TGTGCCAGCAGTGTGCGACAGGGAACGAGTCGGGGCTACACCTTC. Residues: CASSVRQGTSRGYTF.

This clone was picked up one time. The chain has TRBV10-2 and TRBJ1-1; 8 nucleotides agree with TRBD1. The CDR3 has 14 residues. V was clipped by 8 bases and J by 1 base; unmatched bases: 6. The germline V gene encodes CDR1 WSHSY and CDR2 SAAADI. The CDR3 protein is CASGRGRGNTEAFF. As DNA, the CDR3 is TGCGCCAGCGGCAGGGGGCGCGGGAACACTGAAGCTTTCTTT.

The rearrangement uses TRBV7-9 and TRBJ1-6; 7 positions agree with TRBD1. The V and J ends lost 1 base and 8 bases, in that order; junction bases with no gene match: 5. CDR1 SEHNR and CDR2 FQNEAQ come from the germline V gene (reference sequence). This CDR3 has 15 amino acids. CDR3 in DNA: TGTGCCAGCAGCTTAGGGGCAGGGGGGTATTCACCCCTCCACTTT. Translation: CASSLGAGGYSPLHF.

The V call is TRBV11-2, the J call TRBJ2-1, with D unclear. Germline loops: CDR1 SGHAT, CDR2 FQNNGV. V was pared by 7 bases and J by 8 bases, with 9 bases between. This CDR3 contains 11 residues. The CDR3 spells CASKLQYEQFF. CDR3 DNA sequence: TGTGCCAGCAAGCTTCAGTATGAGCAGTTCTTC.

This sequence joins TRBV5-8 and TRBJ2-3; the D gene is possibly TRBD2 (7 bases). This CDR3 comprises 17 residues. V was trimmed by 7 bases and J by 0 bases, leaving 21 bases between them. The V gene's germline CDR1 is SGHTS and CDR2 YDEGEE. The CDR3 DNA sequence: TGTGCCAGCCCACAAGCGTGGGGGGGGCCTAGCACAGATACGCAGTATTTT. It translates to CASPQAWGGPSTDTQYF.

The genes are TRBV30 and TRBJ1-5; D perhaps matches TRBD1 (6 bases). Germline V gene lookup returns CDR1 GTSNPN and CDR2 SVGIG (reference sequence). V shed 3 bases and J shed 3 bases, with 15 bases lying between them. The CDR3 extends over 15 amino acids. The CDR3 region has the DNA TGTGCCTGGAGCAATACCGGGACAATCAATCAGCCCCAGCATTTT. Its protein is CAWSNTGTINQPQHF.

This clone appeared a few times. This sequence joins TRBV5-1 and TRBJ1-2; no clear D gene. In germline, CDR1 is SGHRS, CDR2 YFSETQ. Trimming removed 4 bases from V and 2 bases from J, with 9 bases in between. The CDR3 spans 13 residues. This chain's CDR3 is CASSLSGNYGYTF. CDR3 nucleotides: TGCGCCAGCAGCCTCTCGGGGAACTATGGCTACACCTTC.

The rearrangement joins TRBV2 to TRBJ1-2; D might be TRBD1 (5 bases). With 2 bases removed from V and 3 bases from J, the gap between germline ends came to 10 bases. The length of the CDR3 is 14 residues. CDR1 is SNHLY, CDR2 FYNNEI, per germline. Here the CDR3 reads CASSEKMTDYGYTF. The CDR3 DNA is TGTGCCAGCAGTGAAAAGATGACAGACTATGGCTACACCTTC.

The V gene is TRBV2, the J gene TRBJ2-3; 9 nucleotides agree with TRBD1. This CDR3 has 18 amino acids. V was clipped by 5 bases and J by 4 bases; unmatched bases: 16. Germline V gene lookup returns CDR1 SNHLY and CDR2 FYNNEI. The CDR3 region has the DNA TGTGCCAGCAGTCTCCTAAACCGGGACAGGGTGATTTCAGATACGCAGTATTTT. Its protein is CASSLLNRDRVISDTQYF.